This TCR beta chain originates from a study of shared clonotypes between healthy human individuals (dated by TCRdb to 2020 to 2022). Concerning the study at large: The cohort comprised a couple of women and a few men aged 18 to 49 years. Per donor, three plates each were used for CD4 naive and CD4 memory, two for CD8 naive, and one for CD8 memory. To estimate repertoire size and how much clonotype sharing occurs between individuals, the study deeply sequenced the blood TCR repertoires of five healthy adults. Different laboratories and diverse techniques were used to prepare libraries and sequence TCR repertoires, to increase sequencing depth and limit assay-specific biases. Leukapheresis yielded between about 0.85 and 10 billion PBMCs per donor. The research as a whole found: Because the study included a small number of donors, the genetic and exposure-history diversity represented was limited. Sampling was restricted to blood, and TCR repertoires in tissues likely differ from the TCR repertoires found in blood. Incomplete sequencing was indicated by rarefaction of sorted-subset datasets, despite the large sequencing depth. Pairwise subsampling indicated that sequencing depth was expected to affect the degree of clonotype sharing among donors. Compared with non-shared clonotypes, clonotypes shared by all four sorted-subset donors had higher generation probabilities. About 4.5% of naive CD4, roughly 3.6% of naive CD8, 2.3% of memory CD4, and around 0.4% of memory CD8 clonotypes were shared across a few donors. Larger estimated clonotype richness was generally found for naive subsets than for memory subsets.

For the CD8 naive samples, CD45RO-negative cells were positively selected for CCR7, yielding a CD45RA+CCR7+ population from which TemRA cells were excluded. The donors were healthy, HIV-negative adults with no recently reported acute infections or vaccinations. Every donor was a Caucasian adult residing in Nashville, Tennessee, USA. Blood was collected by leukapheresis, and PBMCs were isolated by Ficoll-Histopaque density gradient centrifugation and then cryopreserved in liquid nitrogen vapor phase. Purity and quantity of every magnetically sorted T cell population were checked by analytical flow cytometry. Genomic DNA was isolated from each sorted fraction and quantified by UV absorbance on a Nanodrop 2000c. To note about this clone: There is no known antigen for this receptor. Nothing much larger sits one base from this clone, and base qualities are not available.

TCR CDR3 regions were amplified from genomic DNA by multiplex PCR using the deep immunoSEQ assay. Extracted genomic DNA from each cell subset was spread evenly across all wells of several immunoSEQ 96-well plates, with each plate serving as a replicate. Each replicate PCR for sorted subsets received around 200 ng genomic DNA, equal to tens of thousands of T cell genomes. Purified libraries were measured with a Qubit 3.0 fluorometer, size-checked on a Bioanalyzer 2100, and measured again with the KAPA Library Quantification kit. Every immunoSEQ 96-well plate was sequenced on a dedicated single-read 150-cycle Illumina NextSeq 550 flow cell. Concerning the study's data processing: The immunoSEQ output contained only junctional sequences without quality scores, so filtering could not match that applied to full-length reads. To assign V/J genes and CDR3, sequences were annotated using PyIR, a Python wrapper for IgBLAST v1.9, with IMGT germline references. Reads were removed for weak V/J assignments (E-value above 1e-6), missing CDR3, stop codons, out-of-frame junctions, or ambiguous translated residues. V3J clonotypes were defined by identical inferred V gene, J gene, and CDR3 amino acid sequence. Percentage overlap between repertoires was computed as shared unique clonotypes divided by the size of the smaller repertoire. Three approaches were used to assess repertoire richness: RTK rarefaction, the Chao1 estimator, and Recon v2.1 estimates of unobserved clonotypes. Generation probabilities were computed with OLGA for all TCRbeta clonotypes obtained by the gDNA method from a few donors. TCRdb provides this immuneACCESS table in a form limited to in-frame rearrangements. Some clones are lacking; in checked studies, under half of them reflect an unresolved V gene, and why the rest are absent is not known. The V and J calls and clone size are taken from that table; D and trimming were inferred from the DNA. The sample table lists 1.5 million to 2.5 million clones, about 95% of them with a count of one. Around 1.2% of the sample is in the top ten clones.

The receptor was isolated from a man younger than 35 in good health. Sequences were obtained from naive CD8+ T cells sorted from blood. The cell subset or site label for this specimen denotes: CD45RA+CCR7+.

Read as DNA, the sequence is TGTGCCAGCAGTGAACCGGGGACAGGGAACGAAAACATTCAGTACTTC. Translation gives CASSEPGTGNENIQYF. The chain employs TRBV6-1 and TRBJ2-4, and 9 junction bases match TRBD1. CDR1 and CDR2, looked up from the germline V gene, are MNHNS and SASEGT. CDR3 length: 16 amino acids, cysteine to phenylalanine. Only CDR3 DNA remains: 48 bases, in frame from the first base. Trimming leaves V shorter by 2 bases and J shorter by 5 bases, with the junction holding 7 bases beyond the gene matches.